This T cell receptor (beta chain) appears in the sequencing data of a study of shared clonotypes between healthy human individuals. Study-level results: Clonotype sharing across a few donors was observed for around 5% of naive CD4 clonotypes. Specimens sampled were limited to blood, with tissue repertoires likely differing. The study generally estimated greater richness for naive than memory subsets.

In this sample, this clone turned up once. The antigen remains undetermined. An even split of each subset's genomic DNA across several immunoSEQ plates was performed. The protocol was immunoSEQ multiplex PCR, while the TCRdb copy is restricted to in-frame clones and leaves out a portion. The data show roughly 590,000 clones, with around 95% seen just once and 0.11% held by the top ten. Naive-designated CD8 cells lacked CD45RO, were positively enriched for CCR7, and omitted terminally differentiated effector memory CD45RA+ cells. The CDR3 is 15 residues long. The V segment lost 6 bases and the J segment 1 base; nucleotides outside the gene matches: 7. Germline V gives CDR1 MDHEN, CDR2 SYDVKM.

The clonotype comes from a woman in her thirties in good health. The chain has TRBV28 and TRBJ2-5; 8 bases fit TRBD2. What was sequenced was naive CD8+ T cells sorted from blood. The CDR3 nucleotides read TGTGCCAGCAGGTACCTTAGCGGGATCCAAGAGACCCAGTACTTC. It codes for CASRYLSGIQETQYF.